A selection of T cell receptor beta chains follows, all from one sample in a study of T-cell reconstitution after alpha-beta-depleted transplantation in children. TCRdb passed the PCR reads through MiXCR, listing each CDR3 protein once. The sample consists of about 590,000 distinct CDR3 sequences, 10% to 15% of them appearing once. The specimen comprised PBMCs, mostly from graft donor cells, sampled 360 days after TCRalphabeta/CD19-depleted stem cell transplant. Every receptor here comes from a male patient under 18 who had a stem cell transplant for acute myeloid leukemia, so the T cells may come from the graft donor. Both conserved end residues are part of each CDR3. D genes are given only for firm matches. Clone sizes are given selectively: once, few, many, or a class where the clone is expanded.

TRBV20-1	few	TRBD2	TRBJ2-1	TGCAGTGCTAGAGGAATTTTGACTAGCGGGAGCCATGAGCAGTTCTTC	CSARGILTSGSHEQFF
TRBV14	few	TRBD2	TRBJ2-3	TGTGCCAGCAGCCAAGATCCGAGGCTAGCGGGGCGCACAGATACGCAGTATTTT	CASSQDPRLAGRTDTQYF
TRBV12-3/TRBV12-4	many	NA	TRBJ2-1	TGTGCCAGCGTAAGGGCCCCGATGGGTGAGCAGTTCTTC	CASVRAPMGEQFF
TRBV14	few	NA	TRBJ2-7	TGTGCCAGCAGCCCGAATCTTTGGGGCGCCTACGAGCAGTACTTC	CASSPNLWGAYEQYF
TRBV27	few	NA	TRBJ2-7	TGTGCCAGCAGGACCTTAGAGGGGGGTACCTACGAGCAGTACTTC	CASRTLEGGTYEQYF
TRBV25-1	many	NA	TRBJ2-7	TGTGCCAGCAGTGAGGGGAGGACTACCAGGTACTTC	CASSEGRTTRYF
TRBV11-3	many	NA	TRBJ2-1	TGTGCCAGCTCCGACAGCTCCTACAATGAGCAGTTCTTC	CASSDSSYNEQFF
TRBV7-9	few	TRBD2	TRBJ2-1	TGTGTCAGCATCTCCTCTCGGGGGGTATACAATGAGCAGTTCTTC	CVSISSRGVYNEQFF
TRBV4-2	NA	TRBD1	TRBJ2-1	TGTGCCAGCAGCCCGAGGACAGGGCCTCGGGAGTGGTATGAGCAGTTCTTC	CASSPRTGPREWYEQFF
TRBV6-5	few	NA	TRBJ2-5	TGTGCCAGCAGTTATCTCGGACGTATTCAAGAGACCCAGTACTTC	CASSYLGRIQETQYF
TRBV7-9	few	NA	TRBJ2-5	TGTGCCAGCAGCCGCACCGGGACCCCAAGGGGAGAGACCCAGTACTTC	CASSRTGTPRGETQYF
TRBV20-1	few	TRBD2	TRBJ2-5	TGCAGTGCTAGAGATTTAGAGGGAGGGCCGTTGGAGACCCAGTACTTC	CSARDLEGGPLETQYF
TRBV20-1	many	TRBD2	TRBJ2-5	TGCAGTGCTACCGGGACTAGCGGTCATCCAGAGACCCAGTACTTC	CSATGTSGHPETQYF
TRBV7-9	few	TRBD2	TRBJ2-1	TGTGCCAGCAGCTTAGAGGGAGGGAGGAATGAGCAGTTCTTC	CASSLEGGRNEQFF
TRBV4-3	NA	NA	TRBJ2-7	TGCGCCAGCAGCCAAGTTGGATTTTCCTACGAGCAGTACTTC	CASSQVGFSYEQYF
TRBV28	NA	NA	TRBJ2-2	TGTGCCAGCACATTAGCGGACAACAACCACAGGGAGCTGTTTTTT	CASTLADNNHRELFF
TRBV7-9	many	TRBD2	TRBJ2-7	TGTGCCAGCAGCGTTAGCGGGCTCTCCTACGAGCAGTACTTC	CASSVSGLSYEQYF
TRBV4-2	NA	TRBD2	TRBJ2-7	TGTGCCAGCAGCCAAATTCTAGCGGGGGCTAGGGAGCAGTACTTC	CASSQILAGAREQYF
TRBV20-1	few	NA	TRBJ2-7	TGCAGTGCTAGAGATCGCGGACTTAATGACGAGCAGTACTTC	CSARDRGLNDEQYF
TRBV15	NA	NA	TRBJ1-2	TGTGCCACCAGCAGAGTTTCGGACCGAATTTATGGCTACACCTTC	CATSRVSDRIYGYTF